This T cell receptor (beta chain) was documented in a study of read filtering for tumor transcriptome and immune sequencing. Study-wide context: R-ISS stage counts were roughly eight for I, 15 to 20 for II, more than 5 for III.

This clonotype was observed at least ten times. Germline V CDR1 and CDR2: MNHNS, SASEGT. This CDR3 is 13 amino acids long. V shed 1 base and J shed 7 bases, with 11 bases lying between them. The library was built from around 0.4 ug RNA with molecular barcoded adaptors for alpha/delta and beta/gamma chains. MiXCR, run by TCRdb on the reads, gives a single entry per CDR3 protein. The sample includes tens of thousands of distinct CDR3 sequences, roughly a fifth seen only once; the top ten take 37%. The chain recombines TRBV6-1 with TRBJ2-7, with D unclear. The receptor's source is a donor at least 40 years old with multiple myeloma. The sequenced material came from a population of CD138-negative cells sorted from bone marrow. In DNA, the CDR3 is TGTGCCAGCAGTGAAGGGAGTGAGAGGGAGCAGTACTTC. Translating gives CASSEGSEREQYF.